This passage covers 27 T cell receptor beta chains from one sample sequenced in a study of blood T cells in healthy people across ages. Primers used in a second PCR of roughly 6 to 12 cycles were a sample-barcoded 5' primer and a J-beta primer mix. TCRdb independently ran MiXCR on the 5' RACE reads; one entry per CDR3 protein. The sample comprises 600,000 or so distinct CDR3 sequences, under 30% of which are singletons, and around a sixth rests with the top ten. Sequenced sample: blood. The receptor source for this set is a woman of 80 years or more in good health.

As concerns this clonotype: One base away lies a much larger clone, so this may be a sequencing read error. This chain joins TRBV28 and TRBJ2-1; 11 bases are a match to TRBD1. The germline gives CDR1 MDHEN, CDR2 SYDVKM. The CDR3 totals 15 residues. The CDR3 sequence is CASRTGTGGYSEQFF. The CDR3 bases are TGTGCCAGCAGGACCGGGACAGGGGGGTACAGTGAGCAGTTCTTC.

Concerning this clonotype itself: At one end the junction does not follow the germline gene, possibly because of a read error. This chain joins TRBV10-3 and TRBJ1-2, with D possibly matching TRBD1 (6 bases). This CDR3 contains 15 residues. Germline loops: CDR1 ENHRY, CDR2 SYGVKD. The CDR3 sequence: CAIGESNRANYGYTF. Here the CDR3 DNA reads TGTGCCATCGGTGAGTCGAACAGGGCTAACTATGGCTACACCTTC.

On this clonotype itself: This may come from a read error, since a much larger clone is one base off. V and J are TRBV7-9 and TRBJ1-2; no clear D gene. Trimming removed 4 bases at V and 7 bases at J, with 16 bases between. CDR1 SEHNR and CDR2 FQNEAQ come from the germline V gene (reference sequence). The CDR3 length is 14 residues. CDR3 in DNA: TGTGCCAGCAGCTGCGGGGAGGGCTCAGGTGGCTACACCTTC. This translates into CASSCGEGSGGYTF. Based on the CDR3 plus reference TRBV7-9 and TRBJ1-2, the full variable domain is DTGVSQNPRHKITKRGQNVTFRCDPISEHNRLYWYRQTLGQGPEFLTYFQNEAQLEKSRLLSDRFSAERPKGSFSTLEIQRTEQGDSAMYLCASSCGEGSGGYTFGSGTRLTVV.

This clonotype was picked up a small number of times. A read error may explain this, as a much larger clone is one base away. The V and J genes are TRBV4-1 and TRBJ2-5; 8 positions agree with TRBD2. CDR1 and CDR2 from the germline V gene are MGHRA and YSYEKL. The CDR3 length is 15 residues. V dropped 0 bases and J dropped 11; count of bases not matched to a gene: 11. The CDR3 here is CASSQDLRGAIEQYF. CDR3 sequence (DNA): TGCGCCAGCAGCCAAGACCTGCGGGGGGCGATTGAGCAGTACTTC.

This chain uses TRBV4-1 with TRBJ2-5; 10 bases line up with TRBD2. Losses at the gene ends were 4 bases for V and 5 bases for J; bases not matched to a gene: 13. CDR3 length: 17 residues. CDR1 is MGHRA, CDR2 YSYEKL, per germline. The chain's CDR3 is CASSPTGPLLAGETQYF. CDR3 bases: TGCGCCAGCAGCCCGACTGGGCCACTACTAGCGGGGGAGACCCAGTACTTC.

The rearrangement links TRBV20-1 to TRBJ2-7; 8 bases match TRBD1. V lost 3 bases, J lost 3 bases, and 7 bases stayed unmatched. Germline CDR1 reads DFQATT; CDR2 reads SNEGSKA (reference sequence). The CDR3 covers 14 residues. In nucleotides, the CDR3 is TGCAGTGCTAGGGACCGGGACAGGTACTACGAGCAGTACTTC. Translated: CSARDRDRYYEQYF.

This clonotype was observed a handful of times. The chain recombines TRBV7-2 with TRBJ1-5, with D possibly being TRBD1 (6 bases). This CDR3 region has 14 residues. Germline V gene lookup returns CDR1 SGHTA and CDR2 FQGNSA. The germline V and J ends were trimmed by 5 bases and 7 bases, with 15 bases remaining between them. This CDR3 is CASSLPGEWQPQHF. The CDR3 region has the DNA TGTGCCAGCAGCCTCCCAGGGGAATGGCAGCCCCAGCATTTT.

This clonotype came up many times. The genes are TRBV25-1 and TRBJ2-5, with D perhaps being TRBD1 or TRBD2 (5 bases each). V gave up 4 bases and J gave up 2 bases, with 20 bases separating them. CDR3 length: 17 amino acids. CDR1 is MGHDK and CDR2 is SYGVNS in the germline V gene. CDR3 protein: CASSAGLAGWTQETQYF. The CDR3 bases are TGTGCCAGCAGTGCTGGGTTGGCAGGGTGGACTCAAGAGACCCAGTACTTC.

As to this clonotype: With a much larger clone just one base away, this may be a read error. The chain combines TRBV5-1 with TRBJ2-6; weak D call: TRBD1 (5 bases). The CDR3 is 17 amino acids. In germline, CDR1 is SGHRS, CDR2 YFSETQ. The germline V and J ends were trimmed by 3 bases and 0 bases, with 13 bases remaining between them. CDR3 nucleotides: TGCGCCAGCAGCTCCCAGGGTGCTATCTCTGGGGCCAACGTCCTGACTTTC. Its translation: CASSSQGAISGANVLTF.

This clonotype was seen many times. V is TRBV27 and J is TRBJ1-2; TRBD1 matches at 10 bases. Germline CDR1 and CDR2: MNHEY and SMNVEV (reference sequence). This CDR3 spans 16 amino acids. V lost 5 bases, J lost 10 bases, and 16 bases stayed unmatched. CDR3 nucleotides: TGTGCCAGCAGTCGGCTGACACCCAGGGGGACAGGGGACTACACCTTC. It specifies CASSRLTPRGTGDYTF.

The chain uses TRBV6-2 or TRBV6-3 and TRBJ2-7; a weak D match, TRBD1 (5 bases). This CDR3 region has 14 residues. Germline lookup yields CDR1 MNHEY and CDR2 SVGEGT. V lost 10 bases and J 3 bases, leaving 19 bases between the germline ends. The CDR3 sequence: CATSGWGPGYEQYF. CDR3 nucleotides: TGTGCCACGTCCGGCTGGGGCCCCGGCTACGAGCAGTACTTC.

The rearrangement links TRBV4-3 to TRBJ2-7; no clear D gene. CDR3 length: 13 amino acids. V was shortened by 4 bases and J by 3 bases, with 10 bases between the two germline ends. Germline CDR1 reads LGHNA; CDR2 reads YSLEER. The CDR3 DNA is TGCGCCAGCAGCCCCCAGTCGGGCTACGAGCAGTACTTC. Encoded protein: CASSPQSGYEQYF.

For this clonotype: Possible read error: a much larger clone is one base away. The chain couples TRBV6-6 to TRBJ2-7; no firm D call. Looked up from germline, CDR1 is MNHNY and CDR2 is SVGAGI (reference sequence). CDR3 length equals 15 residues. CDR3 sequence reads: CASSYSDRTSHEQYF. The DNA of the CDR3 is TGTGCCAGCAGTTACTCGGACCGAACCTCCCACGAGCAGTACTTC.

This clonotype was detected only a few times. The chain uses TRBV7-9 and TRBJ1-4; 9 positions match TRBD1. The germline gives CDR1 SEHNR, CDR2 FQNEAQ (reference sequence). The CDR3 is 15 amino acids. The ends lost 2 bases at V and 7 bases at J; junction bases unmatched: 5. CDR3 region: CASSLRGQGGEKLFF. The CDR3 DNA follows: TGTGCCAGCAGCTTACGGGGACAGGGCGGTGAAAAACTGTTTTTT. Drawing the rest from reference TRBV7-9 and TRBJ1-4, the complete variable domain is DTGVSQNPRHKITKRGQNVTFRCDPISEHNRLYWYRQTLGQGPEFLTYFQNEAQLEKSRLLSDRFSAERPKGSFSTLEIQRTEQGDSAMYLCASSLRGQGGEKLFFGSGTQLSVL.

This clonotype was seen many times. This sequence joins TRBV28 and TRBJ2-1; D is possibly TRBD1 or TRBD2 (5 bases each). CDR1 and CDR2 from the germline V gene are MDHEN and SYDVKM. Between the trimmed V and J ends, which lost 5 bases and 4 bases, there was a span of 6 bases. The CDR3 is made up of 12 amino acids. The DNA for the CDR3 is TGTGCCAGCAGTGGGACGTACAATGAGCAGTTCTTC. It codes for CASSGTYNEQFF. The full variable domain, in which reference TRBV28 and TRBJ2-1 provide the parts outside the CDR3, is DVKVTQSSRYLVKRTGEKVFLECVQDMDHENMFWYRQDPGLGLRLIYFSYDVKMKEKGDIPEGYSVSREKKERFSLILESASTNQTSMYLCASSGTYNEQFFGPGTRLTVL.

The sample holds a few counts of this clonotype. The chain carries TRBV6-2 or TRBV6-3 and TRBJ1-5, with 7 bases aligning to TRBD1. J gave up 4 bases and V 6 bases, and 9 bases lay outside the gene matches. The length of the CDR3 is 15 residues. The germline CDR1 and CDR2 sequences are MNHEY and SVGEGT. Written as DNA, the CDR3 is TGTGCCAGCAGCTACACCCCACAGGGGAATCAGCCCCAGCATTTT. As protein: CASSYTPQGNQPQHF.

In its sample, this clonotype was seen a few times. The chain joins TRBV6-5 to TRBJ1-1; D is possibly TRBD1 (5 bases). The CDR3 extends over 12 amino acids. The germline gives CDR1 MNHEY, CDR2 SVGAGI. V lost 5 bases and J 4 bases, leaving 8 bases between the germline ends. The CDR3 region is CASSRDPTEAFF. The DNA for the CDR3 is TGTGCCAGCAGTCGGGACCCCACTGAAGCTTTCTTT.

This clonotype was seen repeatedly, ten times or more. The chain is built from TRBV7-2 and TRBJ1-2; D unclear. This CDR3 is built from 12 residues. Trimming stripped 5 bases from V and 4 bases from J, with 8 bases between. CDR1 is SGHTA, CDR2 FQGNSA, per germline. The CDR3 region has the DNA TGTGCCAGCAGCCAGACCGGCTATGGCTACACCTTC. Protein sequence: CASSQTGYGYTF.

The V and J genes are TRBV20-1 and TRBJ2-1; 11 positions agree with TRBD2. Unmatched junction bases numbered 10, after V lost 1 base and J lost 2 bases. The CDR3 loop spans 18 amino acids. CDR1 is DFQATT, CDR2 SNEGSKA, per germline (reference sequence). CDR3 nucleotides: TGCAGTGCTAGAGTCCCATCTAGCGGGAGGCCCCCCTACAATGAGCAGTTCTTC. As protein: CSARVPSSGRPPYNEQFF.

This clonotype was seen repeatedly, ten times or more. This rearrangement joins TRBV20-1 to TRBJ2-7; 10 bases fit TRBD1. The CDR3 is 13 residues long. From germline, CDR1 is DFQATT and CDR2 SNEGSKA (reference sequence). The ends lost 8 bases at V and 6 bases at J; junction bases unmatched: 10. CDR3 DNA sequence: TGCAGTATTCGGGGACAGGGGTTCCTCGAGCAGTACTTC. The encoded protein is CSIRGQGFLEQYF.

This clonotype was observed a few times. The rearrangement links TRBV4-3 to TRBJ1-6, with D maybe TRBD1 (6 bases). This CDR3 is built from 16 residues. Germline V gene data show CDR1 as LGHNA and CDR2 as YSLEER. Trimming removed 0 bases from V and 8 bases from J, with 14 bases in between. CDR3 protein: CASSQDSGARDSPLHF. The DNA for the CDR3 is TGCGCCAGCAGCCAAGATTCAGGGGCGAGAGATTCACCCCTCCACTTT.

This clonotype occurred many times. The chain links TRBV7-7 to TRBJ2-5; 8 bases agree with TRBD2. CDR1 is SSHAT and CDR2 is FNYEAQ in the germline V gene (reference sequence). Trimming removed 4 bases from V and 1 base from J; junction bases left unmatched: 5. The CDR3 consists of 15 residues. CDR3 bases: TGTGCCAGCAGCTCAGCGGGGGCAATCCAAGAGACCCAGTACTTC. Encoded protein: CASSSAGAIQETQYF.

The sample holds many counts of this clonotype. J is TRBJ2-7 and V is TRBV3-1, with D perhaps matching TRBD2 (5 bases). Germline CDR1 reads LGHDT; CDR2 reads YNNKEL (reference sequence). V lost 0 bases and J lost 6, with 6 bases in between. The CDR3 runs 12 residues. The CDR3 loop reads CASSQDRGEQYF. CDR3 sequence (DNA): TGTGCCAGCAGCCAAGATCGGGGCGAGCAGTACTTC.

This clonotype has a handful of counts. CDR3: CASSLPWDSSYEQYF. CDR3 nucleotides: TGTGCCAGCAGCTTACCCTGGGACAGCTCCTACGAGCAGTACTTC. This chain joins TRBV7-2 and TRBJ2-7; 7 positions agree with TRBD1. V lost 2 bases, J lost 0 bases, and 4 bases stayed unmatched. The CDR3 contains 15 residues. The germline V gene has CDR1 SGHTA and CDR2 FQGNSA.

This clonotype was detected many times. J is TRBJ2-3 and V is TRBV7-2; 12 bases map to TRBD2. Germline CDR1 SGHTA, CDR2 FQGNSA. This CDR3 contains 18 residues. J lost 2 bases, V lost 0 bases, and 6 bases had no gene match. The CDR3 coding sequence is TGTGCCAGCAGCTTAGCCCTCCGACTAGCGGGGGCCACAGATACGCAGTATTTT. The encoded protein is CASSLALRLAGATDTQYF.

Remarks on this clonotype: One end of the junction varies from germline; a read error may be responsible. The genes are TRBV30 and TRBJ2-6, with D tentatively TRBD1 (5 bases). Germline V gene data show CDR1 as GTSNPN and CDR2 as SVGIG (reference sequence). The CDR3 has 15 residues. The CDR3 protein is CAWSVGPSGANVRTF. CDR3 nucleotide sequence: TGTGCCTGGAGTGTCGGGCCGTCTGGGGCCAACGTCCGGACTTTC. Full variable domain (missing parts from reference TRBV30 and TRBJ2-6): SQTIHQWPATLVQPVGSPLSLECTVEGTSNPNLYWYRQAAGRGLQLLFYSVGIGQISSEVPQNLSASRPQDRQFILSSKKLLLSDSGFYLCAWSVGPSGANVRTFGAGSRLTVL.

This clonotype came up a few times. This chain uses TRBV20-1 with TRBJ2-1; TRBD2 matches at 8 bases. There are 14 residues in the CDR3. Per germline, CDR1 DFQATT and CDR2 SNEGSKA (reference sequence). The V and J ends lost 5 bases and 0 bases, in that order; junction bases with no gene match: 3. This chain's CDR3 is CSASAGGSYNEQFF. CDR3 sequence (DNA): TGCAGTGCTTCCGCGGGGGGCTCCTACAATGAGCAGTTCTTC.